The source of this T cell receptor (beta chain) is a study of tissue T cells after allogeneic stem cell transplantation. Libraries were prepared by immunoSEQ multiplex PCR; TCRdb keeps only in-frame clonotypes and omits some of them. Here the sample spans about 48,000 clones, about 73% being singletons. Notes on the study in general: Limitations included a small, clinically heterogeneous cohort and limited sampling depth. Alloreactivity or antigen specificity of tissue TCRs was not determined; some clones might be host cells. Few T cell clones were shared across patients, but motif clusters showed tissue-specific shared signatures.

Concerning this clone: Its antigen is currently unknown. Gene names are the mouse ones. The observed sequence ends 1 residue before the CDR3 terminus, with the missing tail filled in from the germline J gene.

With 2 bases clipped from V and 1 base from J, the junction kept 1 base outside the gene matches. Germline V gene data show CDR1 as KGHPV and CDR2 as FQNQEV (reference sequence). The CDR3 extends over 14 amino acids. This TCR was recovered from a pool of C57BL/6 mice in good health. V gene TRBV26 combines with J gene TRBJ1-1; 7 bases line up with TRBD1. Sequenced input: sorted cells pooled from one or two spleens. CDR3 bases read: TGTGCCAGCAGTCTGACAGGGGAAAACACAGAAGTCTTC. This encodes CASSLTGENTEVF. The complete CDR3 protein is CASSLTGENTEVFF.